Shown below are 4 T cell receptor beta chains from a single sample sequenced in a study of blood T cell repertoires in COVID-19. TCRdb's copy holds only in-frame clones and misses some; the assay was immunoSEQ multiplex PCR. The sample has tens of thousands of clones, 75% to 85% seen once. Sequences were obtained from peripheral blood. The source of these receptors is a woman older than 75 with acute or convalescent COVID-19.

The CDR3 DNA follows: TGTGCCAGCAGCTTATTCATAGCGAAAACCTACGAGCAGTACTTC. This sequence encodes CASSLFIAKTYEQYF. V usage is TRBV11-2 and J usage is TRBJ2-7; TRBD2 is a possible D gene (5 bases). The CDR3 has 15 residues. Germline V gives CDR1 SGHAT, CDR2 FQNNGV. Trimming cost V 2 bases and J 2 bases, with 13 bases left between them.

The chain carries TRBV2 and TRBJ2-7, with a tentative D call TRBD2 (5 bases). CDR1 and CDR2 (germline): SNHLY, FYNNEI. V was cut by 6 bases and J by 3 bases, with 15 bases left in between. CDR3 length: 14 amino acids. The CDR3 nucleotides are TGTGCCAGCAGCCGCGACACCGGGGTCTACGAGCAGTACTTC. The encoded protein is CASSRDTGVYEQYF. The full variable domain, with the rest looked up from reference TRBV2 and TRBJ2-7, is EPEVTQTPSHQVTQMGQEVILRCVPISNHLYFYWYRQILGQKVEFLVSFYNNEISEKSEIFDDQFSVERPDGSNFTLKIRSTKLEDSAMYFCASSRDTGVYEQYFGPGTRLTVT.

The rearrangement joins TRBV11-3 to TRBJ2-7, with 10 bases matching TRBD1. Per the germline V gene, CDR1 is SGHNT and CDR2 is YENEEA. The CDR3 totals 15 residues. J was trimmed by 4 bases and V by 2 bases; bases with no gene match: 5. The DNA of the CDR3 is TGTGCCAGCAGCTTACCTCGACAGGGGGCGTACGAGCAGTACTTC. Encoded protein: CASSLPRQGAYEQYF.

The J gene is TRBJ2-5, the V gene TRBV5-1, with 7 bases lining up with TRBD2. V lost 7 bases to trimming and J lost 1 base; unmatched junction nucleotides: 10. The CDR3 contains 15 residues. Germline-derived CDR1 and CDR2 are SGHRS and YFSETQ. The CDR3, as DNA: TGCGCCAGCTCCGGCGGGGGTCCCATCCAAGAGACCCAGTACTTC. It codes for CASSGGGPIQETQYF.